Each of the 2 T cell receptor beta chains below was sequenced from the same sample in a study of identical twins. TCRdb fed the 5' RACE reads into MiXCR, producing one record per CDR3 protein. The sample includes approximately 630,000 distinct CDR3 sequences, roughly 7.2% of them seen just once. These data also formed part of another study, on yellow fever vaccine responses in identical twins.

Sequenced material: PBMCs. The source of these receptors is a woman under 30 in good health.

V is TRBV20-1 and J is TRBJ2-7; TRBD1 aligns across 7 bases. With V trimmed by 4 bases and J by 0 bases, 6 bases remained unmatched. This CDR3 contains 14 residues. Germline V lookup: CDR1 DFQATT, CDR2 SNEGSKA (reference sequence). CDR3 in amino acids: CSAKTGENSYEQYF. CDR3 in DNA: TGCAGTGCTAAAACAGGGGAGAACTCCTACGAGCAGTACTTC.

The gene calls are TRBV20-1 and TRBJ2-3; 7 nucleotides match TRBD2. Germline-derived CDR1 and CDR2 are DFQATT and SNEGSKA (reference sequence). V shed 7 bases and J 3 bases; nucleotides not matched to a gene: 13. The CDR3 is 15 residues long. CDR3 bases: TGCAGTGGCAGGCGGGGAGGGGCGTTGACAGATACGCAGTATTTT. Residues: CSGRRGGALTDTQYF.